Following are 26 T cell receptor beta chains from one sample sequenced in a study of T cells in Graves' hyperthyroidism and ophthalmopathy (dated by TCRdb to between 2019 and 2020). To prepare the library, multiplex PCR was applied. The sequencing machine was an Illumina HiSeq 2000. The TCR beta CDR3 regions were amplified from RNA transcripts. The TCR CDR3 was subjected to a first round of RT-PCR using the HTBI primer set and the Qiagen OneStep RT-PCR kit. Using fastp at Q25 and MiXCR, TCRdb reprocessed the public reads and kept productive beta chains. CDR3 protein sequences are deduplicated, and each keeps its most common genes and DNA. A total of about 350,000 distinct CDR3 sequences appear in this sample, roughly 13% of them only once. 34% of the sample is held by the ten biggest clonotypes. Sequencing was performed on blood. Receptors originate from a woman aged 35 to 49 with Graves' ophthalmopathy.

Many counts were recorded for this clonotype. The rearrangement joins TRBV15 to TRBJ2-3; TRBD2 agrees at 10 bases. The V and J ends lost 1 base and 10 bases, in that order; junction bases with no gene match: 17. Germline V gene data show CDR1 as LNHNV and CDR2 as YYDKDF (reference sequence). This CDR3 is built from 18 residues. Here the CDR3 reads CATSRGVGSGRVFRAQYF. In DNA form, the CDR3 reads TGTGCCACCAGCAGAGGGGTAGGAAGCGGGAGGGTCTTCCGAGCGCAGTATTTT.

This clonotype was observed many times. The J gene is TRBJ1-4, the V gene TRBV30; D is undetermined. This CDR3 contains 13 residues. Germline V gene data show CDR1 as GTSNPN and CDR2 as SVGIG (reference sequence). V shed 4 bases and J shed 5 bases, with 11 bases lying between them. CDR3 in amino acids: CAWKTDPNEKLFF. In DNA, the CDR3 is TGTGCCTGGAAAACGGATCCGAATGAAAAACTGTTTTTT.

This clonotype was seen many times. The CDR3 region has the DNA TGTGCCAGCAGCTCTCATACCGGGACAGGGAATGGAAACACCATATATTTT. The encoded protein is CASSSHTGTGNGNTIYF. The chain is built from TRBV11-2 and TRBJ1-3, with 9 bases identical to TRBD1. V lost 4 bases, J lost 3 bases, and 10 bases stayed unmatched. Germline-derived CDR1 and CDR2 are SGHAT and FQNNGV. The CDR3 sequence is 17 residues long.

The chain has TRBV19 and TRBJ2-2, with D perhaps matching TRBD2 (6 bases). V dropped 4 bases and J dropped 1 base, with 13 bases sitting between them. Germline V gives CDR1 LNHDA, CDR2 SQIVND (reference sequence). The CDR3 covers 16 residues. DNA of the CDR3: TGTGCCAGTAGTACCCCGGGACTGGAGAACACCGGGGAGCTGTTTTTT. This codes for CASSTPGLENTGELFF.

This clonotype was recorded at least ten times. The chain's CDR3 is CASSYGWTAPAFF. The DNA for the CDR3 is TGTGCCAGCAGTTACGGTTGGACAGCTCCGGCTTTCTTT. The rearrangement links TRBV6-2 or TRBV6-3 to TRBJ1-1, with D perhaps matching TRBD1 (6 bases). Germline assignment: CDR1 MNHEY and CDR2 SVGEGT. CDR3 length equals 13 residues. Trimming removed 2 bases from V and 11 bases from J, with 15 bases in between.

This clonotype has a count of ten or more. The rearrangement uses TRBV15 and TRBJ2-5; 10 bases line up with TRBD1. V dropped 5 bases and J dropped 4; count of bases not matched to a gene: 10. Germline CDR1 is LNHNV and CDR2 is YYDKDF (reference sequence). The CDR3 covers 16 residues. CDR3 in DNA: TGTGCCACCAGCTCCCGGGACAGGGGTAGGAGAGAGACCCAGTACTTC. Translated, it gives CATSSRDRGRRETQYF.

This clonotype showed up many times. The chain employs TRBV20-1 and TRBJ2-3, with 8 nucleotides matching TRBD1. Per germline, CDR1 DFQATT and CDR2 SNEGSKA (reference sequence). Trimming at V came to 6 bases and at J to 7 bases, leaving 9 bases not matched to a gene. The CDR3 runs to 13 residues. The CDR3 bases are TGCAGTGCCCGAATGGCAGGGGGCAATACGCAGTATTTT. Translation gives CSARMAGGNTQYF.

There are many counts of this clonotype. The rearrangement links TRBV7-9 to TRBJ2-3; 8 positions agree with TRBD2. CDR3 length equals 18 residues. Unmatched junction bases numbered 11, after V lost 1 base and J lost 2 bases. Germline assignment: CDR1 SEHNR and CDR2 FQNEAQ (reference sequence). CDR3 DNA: TGTGCCAGCAGCTTAGTGGAGCGGGGGTACCTTACCACAGATACGCAGTATTTT. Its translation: CASSLVERGYLTTDTQYF.

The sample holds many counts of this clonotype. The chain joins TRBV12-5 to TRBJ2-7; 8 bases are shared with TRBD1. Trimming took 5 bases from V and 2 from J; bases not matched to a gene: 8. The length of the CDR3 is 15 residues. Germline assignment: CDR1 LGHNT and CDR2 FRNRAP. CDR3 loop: CASGQGTGAAYEQYF. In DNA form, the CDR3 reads TGTGCTAGTGGTCAGGGGACAGGTGCAGCCTACGAGCAGTACTTC.

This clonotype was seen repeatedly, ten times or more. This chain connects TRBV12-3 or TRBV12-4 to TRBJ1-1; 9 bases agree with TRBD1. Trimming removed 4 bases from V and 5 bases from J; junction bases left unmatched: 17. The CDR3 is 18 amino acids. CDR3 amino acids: CASSSYTGGAVRDTEAFF. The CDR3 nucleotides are TGTGCCAGCAGTTCCTATACAGGGGGCGCGGTGAGAGATACTGAAGCTTTCTTT.

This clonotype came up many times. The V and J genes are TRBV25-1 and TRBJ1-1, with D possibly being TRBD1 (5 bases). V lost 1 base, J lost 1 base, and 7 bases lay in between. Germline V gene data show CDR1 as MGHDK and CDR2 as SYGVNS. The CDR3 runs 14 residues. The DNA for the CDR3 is TGTGCCAGCAGTGAATTGGACAAGAACACTGAAGCTTTCTTT. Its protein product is CASSELDKNTEAFF. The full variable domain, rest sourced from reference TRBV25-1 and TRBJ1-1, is EADIYQTPRYLVIGTGKKITLECSQTMGHDKMYWYQQDPGMELHLIHYSYGVNSTEKGDLSSESTVSRIRTEHFPLTLESARPSHTSQYLCASSELDKNTEAFFGQGTRLTVV.

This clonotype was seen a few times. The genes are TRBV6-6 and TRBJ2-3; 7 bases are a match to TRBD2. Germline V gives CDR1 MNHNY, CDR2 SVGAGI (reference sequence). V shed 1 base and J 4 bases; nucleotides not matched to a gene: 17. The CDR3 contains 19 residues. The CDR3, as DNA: TGTGCCAGCAGTTACTTTAGGGGTGACGGGAGGTTCCTCCCAGATACGCAGTATTTT. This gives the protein CASSYFRGDGRFLPDTQYF.

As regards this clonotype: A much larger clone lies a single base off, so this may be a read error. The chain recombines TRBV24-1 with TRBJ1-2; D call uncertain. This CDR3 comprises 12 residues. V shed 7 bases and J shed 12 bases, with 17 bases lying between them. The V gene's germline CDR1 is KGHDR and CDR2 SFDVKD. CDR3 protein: CATSGPLVGHTF. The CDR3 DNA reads TGTGCCACCAGCGGCCCCCTGGTCGGCCACACCTTC.

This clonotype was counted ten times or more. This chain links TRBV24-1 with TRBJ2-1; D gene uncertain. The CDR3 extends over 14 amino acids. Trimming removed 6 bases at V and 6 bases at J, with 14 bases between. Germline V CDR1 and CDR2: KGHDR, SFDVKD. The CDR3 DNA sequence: TGTGCCACCAGTTTGTCCTACGGAATCAATGAGCAGTTCTTC. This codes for CATSLSYGINEQFF.

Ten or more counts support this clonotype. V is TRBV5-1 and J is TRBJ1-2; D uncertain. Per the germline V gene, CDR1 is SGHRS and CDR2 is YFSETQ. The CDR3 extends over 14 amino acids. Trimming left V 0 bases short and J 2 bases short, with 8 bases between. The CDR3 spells CASSLAGLNYGYTF. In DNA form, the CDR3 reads TGCGCCAGCAGCTTGGCCGGACTCAACTATGGCTACACCTTC.

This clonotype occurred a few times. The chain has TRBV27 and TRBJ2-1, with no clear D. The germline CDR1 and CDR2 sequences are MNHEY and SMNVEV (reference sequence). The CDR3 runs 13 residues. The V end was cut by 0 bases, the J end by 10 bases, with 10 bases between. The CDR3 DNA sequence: TGTGCCAGCAGTTTATCCCAAGGTGGGGAGCAGTTCTTC. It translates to CASSLSQGGEQFF.

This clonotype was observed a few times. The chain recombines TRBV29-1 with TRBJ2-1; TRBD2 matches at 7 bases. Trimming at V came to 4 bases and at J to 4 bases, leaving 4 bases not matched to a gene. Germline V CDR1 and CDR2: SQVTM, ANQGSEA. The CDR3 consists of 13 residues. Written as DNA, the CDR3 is TGCAGCGTTGCCGCGGGAGTATACAATGAGCAGTTCTTC. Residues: CSVAAGVYNEQFF.

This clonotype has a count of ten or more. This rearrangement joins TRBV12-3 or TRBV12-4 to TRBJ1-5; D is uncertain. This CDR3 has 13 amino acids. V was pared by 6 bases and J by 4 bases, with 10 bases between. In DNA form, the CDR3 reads TGTGCCAGCAGCCCCAAGAGAAATCAGCCCCAGCATTTT. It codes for CASSPKRNQPQHF.

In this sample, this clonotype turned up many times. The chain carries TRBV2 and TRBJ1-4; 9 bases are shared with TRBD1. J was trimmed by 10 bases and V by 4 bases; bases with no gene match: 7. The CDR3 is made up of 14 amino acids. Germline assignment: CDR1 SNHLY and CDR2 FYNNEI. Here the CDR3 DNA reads TGTGCCAGCAGTGGTCAGGACAGGGGCGGAAAACTGTTTTTT. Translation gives CASSGQDRGGKLFF.

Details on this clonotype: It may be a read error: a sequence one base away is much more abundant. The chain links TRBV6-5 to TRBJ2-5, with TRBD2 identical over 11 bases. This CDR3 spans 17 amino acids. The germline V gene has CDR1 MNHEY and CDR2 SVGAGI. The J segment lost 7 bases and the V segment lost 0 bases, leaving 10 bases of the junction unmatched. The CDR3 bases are TGTGCCAGCAGTTACTCATTAGCGGGGGGGCTCGGAGGGACCCAGTACTTC. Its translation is CASSYSLAGGLGGTQYF.

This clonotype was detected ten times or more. In nucleotides, the CDR3 is TGTGCCATCAGTGAGCGGGGCTACGAGCAGTACTTC. This encodes CAISERGYEQYF. This rearrangement joins TRBV10-3 to TRBJ2-7, with D tentatively TRBD2 (5 bases). In germline, CDR1 is ENHRY, CDR2 SYGVKD. The CDR3 sequence is 12 residues long. The ends were cut back, 2 bases at V and 3 bases at J, with 5 bases in the middle.

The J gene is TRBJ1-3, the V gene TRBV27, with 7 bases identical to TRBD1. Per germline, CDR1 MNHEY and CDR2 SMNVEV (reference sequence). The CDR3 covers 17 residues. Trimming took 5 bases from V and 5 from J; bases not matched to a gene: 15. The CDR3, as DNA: TGTGCCAGCAGTCCCGGGGGTCAGGGGGTAACGAGAAACACCATATATTTT. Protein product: CASSPGGQGVTRNTIYF.

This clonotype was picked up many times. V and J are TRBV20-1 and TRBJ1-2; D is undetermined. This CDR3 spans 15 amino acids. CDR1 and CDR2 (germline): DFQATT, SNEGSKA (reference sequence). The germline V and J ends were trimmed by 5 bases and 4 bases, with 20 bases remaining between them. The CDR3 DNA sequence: TGCAGTGCTCGCTCAGTAGATTCCTCAGCCTATGGCTACACCTTC. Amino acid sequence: CSARSVDSSAYGYTF.

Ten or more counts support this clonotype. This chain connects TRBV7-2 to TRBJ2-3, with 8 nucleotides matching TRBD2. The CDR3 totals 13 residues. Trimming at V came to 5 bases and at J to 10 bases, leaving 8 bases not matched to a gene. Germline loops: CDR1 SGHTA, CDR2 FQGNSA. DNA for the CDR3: TGTGCCAGCAGCCCCCCGGGGGGGGGCCCGCAGTATTTT. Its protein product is CASSPPGGGPQYF.

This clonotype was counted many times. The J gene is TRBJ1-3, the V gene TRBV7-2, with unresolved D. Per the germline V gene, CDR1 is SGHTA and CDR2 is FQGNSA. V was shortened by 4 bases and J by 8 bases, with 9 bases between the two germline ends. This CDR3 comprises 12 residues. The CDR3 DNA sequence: TGTGCCAGCAGCTCTCATACGGACACCATATATTTT. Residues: CASSSHTDTIYF. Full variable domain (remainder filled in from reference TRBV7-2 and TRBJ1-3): GAGVSQSPSNKVTEKGKDVELRCDPISGHTALYWYRQSLGQGLEFLIYFQGNSAPDKSGLPSDRFSAERTGGSVSTLTIQRTQQEDSAVYLCASSSHTDTIYFGEGSWLTVV.

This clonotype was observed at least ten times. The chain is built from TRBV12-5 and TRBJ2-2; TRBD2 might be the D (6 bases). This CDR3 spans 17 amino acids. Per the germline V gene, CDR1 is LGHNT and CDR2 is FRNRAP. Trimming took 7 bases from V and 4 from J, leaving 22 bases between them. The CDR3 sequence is CASAVPGPNGGTGELFF. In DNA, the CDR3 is TGTGCTAGTGCCGTACCGGGCCCCAACGGGGGCACCGGGGAGCTGTTTTTT.